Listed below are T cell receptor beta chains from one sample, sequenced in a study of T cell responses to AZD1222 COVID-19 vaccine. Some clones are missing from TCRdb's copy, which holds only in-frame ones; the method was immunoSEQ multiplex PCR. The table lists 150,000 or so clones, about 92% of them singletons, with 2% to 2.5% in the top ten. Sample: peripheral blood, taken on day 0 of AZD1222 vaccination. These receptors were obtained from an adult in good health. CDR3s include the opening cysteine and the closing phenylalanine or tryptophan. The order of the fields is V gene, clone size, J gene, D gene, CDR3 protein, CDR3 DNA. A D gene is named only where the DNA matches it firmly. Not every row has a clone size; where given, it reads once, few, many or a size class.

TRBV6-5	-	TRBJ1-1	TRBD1	CASSPTGLLIGEAFF	TGTGCCAGCAGTCCGACAGGGCTCCTTATCGGTGAAGCTTTCTTT
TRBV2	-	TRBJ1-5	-	CASSESDSNQPQHF	TGTGCCAGCAGTGAATCGGATAGCAATCAGCCCCAGCATTTT
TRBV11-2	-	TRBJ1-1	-	CASSLDPGNTEAFF	TGTGCCAGCAGCTTAGATCCAGGGAACACTGAAGCTTTCTTT
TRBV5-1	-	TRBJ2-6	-	CASSRVGGANVLTF	TGCGCCAGCAGCCGCGTGGGTGGGGCCAACGTCCTGACTTTC
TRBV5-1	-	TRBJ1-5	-	CASSLEGGGNQPQHF	TGCGCCAGCAGCTTGGAAGGGGGAGGGAATCAGCCCCAGCATTTT
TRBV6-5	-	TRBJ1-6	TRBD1	CASSRTGGESPLHF	TGTGCCAGCAGCAGGACAGGGGGCGAATCACCCCTCCACTTT
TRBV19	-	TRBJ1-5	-	CASSEQSGVYSNQPQHF	TGTGCCAGTAGTGAACAATCAGGGGTATATAGCAATCAGCCCCAGCATTTT
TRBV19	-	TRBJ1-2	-	CASSTGENYGYTF	TGTGCCAGTAGTACAGGGGAGAACTATGGCTACACCTTC
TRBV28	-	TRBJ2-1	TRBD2	CASSTPTSGSTYNEQFF	TGTGCCAGCAGTACCCCAACTAGCGGGAGCACCTACAATGAGCAGTTCTTC
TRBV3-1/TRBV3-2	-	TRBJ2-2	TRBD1	CASSQDVTGGIGELFF	TGTGCCAGCAGCCAAGATGTGACAGGGGGGATCGGGGAGCTGTTTTTT
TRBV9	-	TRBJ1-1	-	CASSFRGGTVNTEAFF	TGTGCCAGCAGCTTCAGGGGAGGGACGGTGAACACTGAAGCTTTCTTT
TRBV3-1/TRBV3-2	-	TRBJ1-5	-	CASSSRSGSNQPQHF	TGTGCCAGCAGTTCGAGGTCGGGGAGCAATCAGCCCCAGCATTTT
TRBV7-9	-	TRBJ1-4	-	CASSSMGRAGTNEKLFF	TGTGCCAGCAGCTCAATGGGTAGGGCTGGAACTAATGAAAAACTGTTTTTT
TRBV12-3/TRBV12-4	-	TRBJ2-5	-	CASRKLGVETQYF	TGTGCCAGCAGGAAACTAGGGGTAGAGACCCAGTACTTC
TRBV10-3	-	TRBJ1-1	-	CAISRDLTETEAFF	TGTGCCATCAGTCGGGATCTCACGGAGACTGAAGCTTTCTTT
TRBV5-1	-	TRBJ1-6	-	CASSLGGDLYNSPLHF	TGCGCCAGCAGCTTGGGGGGGGATCTCTATAATTCACCCCTCCACTTT
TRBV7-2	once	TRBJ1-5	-	CASSRHDQPQHF	TGTGCCAGCAGCCGACACGATCAGCCCCAGCATTTT
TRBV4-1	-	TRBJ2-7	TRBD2	CASSQPSGGAYEQYF	TGCGCCAGCAGCCAACCTAGCGGGGGGGCGTACGAGCAGTACTTC
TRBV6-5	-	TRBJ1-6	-	CASSYEGAPLHF	TGTGCCAGCAGTTACGAGGGGGCACCCCTCCACTTT
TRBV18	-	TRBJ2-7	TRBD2	CASSPPGLAGGYEQYF	TGTGCCAGCTCACCACCCGGGCTAGCGGGTGGCTACGAGCAGTACTTC
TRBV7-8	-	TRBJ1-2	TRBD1	CASSVGTGGDQITYGYTF	TGTGCCAGCAGCGTCGGGACAGGGGGAGATCAAATCACCTATGGCTACACCTTC
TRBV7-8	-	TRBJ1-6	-	CASSPVGSFYNSPLHF	TGTGCCAGCAGCCCCGTAGGGAGCTTCTATAATTCACCCCTCCACTTT
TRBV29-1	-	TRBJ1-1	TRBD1	CSVDRGDNTEAFF	TGCAGCGTTGACAGGGGGGACAACACTGAAGCTTTCTTT
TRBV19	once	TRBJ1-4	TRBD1	CASSVQGGNEKLFF	TGTGCCAGTAGCGTACAGGGGGGGAATGAAAAACTGTTTTTT
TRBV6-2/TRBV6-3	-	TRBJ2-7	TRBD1	CASSYNRGPSSYEQYF	TGTGCCAGCAGTTACAACAGGGGCCCGAGCTCCTACGAGCAGTACTTC
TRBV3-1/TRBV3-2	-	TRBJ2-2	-	CASSQGVVGIGTGELFF	TGTGCCAGCAGCCAAGGGGTAGTGGGAATAGGCACCGGGGAGCTGTTTTTT
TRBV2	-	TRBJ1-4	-	CAVSGGAGVEKLFF	TGTGCCGTGAGCGGCGGGGCGGGCGTTGAAAAACTGTTTTTT
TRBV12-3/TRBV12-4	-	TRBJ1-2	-	CASSPADRYTF	TGTGCCAGCAGTCCAGCAGACCGCTACACCTTC
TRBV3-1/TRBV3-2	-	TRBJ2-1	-	CASSPSGGAYNEQFF	TGTGCCAGCAGCCCGAGCGGAGGGGCCTACAATGAGCAGTTCTTC
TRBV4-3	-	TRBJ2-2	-	CASSQNTGELFF	TGCGCCAGCAGCCAAAACACCGGGGAGCTGTTTTTT
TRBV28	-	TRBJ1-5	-	CASSFRGLRRRNQPQHF	TGTGCCAGCAGTTTTCGGGGCTTGAGGCGGCGCAATCAGCCCCAGCATTTT
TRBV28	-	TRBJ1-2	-	CASSLSPPGYGYTF	TGTGCCAGCAGTTTATCACCCCCAGGGTATGGCTACACCTTC
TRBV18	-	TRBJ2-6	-	CASSRGDEAGANVLTF	TGTGCCAGCTCACGAGGGGACGAGGCTGGGGCCAACGTCCTGACTTTC
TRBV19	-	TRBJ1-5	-	CASSKRTDPSNQPQHF	TGTGCCAGTAGTAAGAGGACAGACCCTAGCAATCAGCCCCAGCATTTT
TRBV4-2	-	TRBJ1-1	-	CASSQALGQQNTEAFF	TGTGCCAGCAGCCAAGCTCTCGGACAGCAGAACACTGAAGCTTTCTTT
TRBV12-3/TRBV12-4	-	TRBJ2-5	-	CASSSGGRETQYF	TGTGCCAGCAGTTCTGGGGGGAGGGAGACCCAGTACTTC
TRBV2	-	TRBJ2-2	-	CASSEGAVNTGELFF	TGTGCCAGCAGTGAAGGGGCAGTGAACACCGGGGAGCTGTTTTTT
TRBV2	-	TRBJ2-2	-	CASAVGYVKANTGELFF	TGTGCCAGCGCCGTGGGATATGTAAAAGCGAACACCGGGGAGCTGTTTTTT
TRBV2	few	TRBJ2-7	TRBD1	CASSAGTGVGEQYF	TGTGCCAGCAGTGCAGGGACAGGCGTTGGAGAGCAGTACTTC
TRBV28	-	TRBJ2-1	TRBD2	CASTPLIPGLRQNEQFF	TGTGCCAGCACCCCCTTAATCCCGGGACTAAGGCAGAATGAGCAGTTCTTC
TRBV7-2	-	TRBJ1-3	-	CASSLAKGGGNTIYF	TGTGCCAGCAGCTTAGCCAAGGGGGGTGGAAACACCATATATTTT
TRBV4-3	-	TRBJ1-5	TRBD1	CASSHLNRGDQPQHF	TGCGCCAGCAGCCATCTCAACAGGGGCGATCAGCCCCAGCATTTT
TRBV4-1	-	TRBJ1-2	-	CASSQDLAYGYTF	TGCGCCAGCAGCCAAGATCTCGCCTATGGCTACACCTTC
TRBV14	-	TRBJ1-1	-	CASSHAYLGHFVKNTEAFF	TGTGCCAGCAGTCACGCATACTTAGGACATTTTGTCAAGAACACTGAAGCTTTCTTT
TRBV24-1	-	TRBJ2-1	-	CATSDPTLHSYNEQFF	TGTGCCACCAGTGATCCTACGCTCCACTCCTACAATGAGCAGTTCTTC
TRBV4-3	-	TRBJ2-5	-	CASSQDWVGGRETQYF	TGCGCCAGCAGCCAAGATTGGGTTGGCGGAAGAGAGACCCAGTACTTC
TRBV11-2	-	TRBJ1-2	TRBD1	CASSAQGGADGYTF	TGTGCCAGCAGCGCCCAGGGGGGGGCAGATGGCTACACCTTC
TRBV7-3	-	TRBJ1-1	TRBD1	CASSYRGGLAFF	TGTGCCAGCAGCTACAGGGGCGGTTTAGCTTTCTTT
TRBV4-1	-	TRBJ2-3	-	CASSQDRGDLTRVTDTQYF	TGCGCCAGCAGCCAAGATCGAGGGGACCTTACGAGGGTCACAGATACGCAGTATTTT
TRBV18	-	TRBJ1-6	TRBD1	CASSFSTGDNSPLHF	TGTGCCAGCTCATTCTCGACAGGGGACAATTCACCCCTCCACTTT
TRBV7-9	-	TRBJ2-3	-	CASSLSAGTDTQYF	TGTGCCAGCAGCCTCTCCGCGGGCACAGATACGCAGTATTTT
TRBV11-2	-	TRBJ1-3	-	CASTQTSSGNTIYF	TGTGCCAGCACCCAAACTAGCTCTGGAAACACCATATATTTT
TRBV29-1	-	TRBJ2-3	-	CSVRGRGTDTQYF	TGCAGCGTGAGGGGCAGGGGCACAGATACGCAGTATTTT
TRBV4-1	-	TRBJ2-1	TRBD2	CASSQASGGLTYNEQFF	TGCGCCAGCAGCCAGGCCAGCGGGGGCCTGACCTACAATGAGCAGTTCTTC
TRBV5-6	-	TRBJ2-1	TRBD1	CASTPTGFPYNEQFF	TGTGCCAGCACCCCGACAGGGTTTCCCTACAATGAGCAGTTCTTC
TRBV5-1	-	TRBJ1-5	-	CASSLEGQGQPQHF	TGCGCCAGCAGCTTGGAGGGGCAGGGGCAGCCCCAGCATTTT